A single sample is the source of the 10 T cell receptor beta chains below, sequenced in a study of blood T cell repertoires in COVID-19. Measured with immunoSEQ multiplex PCR; TCRdb has only the in-frame clones, and not every one. The profile shows approximately 82,000 clones, approximately 90% of them singletons. The source material was peripheral blood. The receptors originated from a man between 70 and 80 years old with active or convalescent COVID-19.

The chain uses TRBV6-5 and TRBJ1-6; 8 bases are shared with TRBD1. V shed 3 bases, J shed 8 bases, and the junction held 6 bases outside the gene matches. Germline V lookup: CDR1 MNHEY, CDR2 SVGAGI. The CDR3 contains 15 residues. CDR3 protein: CASSYNGQGHSPLHF. The CDR3 region has the DNA TGTGCCAGCAGTTATAACGGACAGGGACATTCACCCCTCCACTTT.

This sequence joins TRBV28 and TRBJ2-7; the D is unclear. The CDR3 sequence is 12 residues long. V was cut by 8 bases and J by 3 bases, with 11 bases left in between. Germline lookup yields CDR1 MDHEN and CDR2 SYDVKM. This CDR3 reads CASHAPGYEQYF. CDR3 bases: TGTGCCAGCCACGCTCCGGGCTACGAGCAGTACTTC.

The genes are TRBV5-1 and TRBJ1-6, with 9 bases aligning to TRBD1. Germline V gives CDR1 SGHRS, CDR2 YFSETQ. The CDR3 runs to 14 residues. With 4 bases clipped from V and 10 bases from J, the junction kept 6 bases outside the gene matches. As DNA, the CDR3 is TGCGCCAGCAGCCTGACAGGGGGTCGGTCACCCCTCCACTTT. This gives the protein CASSLTGGRSPLHF.

This clone has just one count. The chain recombines TRBV10-1 with TRBJ1-2; 10 nucleotides agree with TRBD1. Germline V CDR1 and CDR2: WNHNN, SYGVQD (reference sequence). The CDR3 has 17 residues. With V trimmed by 6 bases and J by 3 bases, 13 bases remained unmatched. The CDR3 here is CASRPKGGTGDDYGYTF. In DNA, the CDR3 is TGCGCCAGCAGGCCCAAGGGTGGGACAGGGGATGACTATGGCTACACCTTC.

The CDR3 DNA reads as TGTGCCACCAGCAGACCGGCGACTAGTCCAGATACGCAGTATTTT. It specifies CATSRPATSPDTQYF. The V gene is TRBV15, the J gene TRBJ2-3; TRBD2 might be the D (6 bases). The CDR3 sequence is 15 residues long. CDR1 and CDR2 from the germline V gene are LNHNV and YYDKDF (reference sequence). Trimming removed 2 bases at V and 4 bases at J, with 13 bases between.

V usage is TRBV19 and J usage is TRBJ1-4, with 7 bases fitting TRBD1. V dropped 5 bases and J dropped 7; count of bases not matched to a gene: 13. CDR3 length equals 16 residues. The germline gives CDR1 LNHDA, CDR2 SQIVND (reference sequence). CDR3 sequence (DNA): TGTGCCAGTAGTGGCCCTCCAGGGGGACGGAGTGAAAAACTGTTTTTT. Amino acid sequence: CASSGPPGGRSEKLFF.

This clone was recorded only once. The chain is built from TRBV1 and TRBJ1-2; TRBD1 was called by the table and not checked on the DNA. TRBV1 is a recognized pseudogene. This CDR3 spans 18 amino acids. This CDR3 reads CTSSISSGGTGVGYGYTF. DNA of the CDR3: TGCACCAGCAGCATATCAAGCGGTGGGACAGGGGTTGGCTATGGCTACACCTTC.

A single count supports this clone. The rearrangement uses TRBV3-1 (or the pseudogene TRBV3-2) and TRBJ2-2; the match to TRBD1 covers 8 bases. CDR1 and CDR2 (germline): LGHDT, YNNKEL (reference sequence). The length of the CDR3 is 15 residues. The junction had 5 bases not matched to a gene; V was cut back by 4 bases and J by 4 bases. CDR3 sequence reads: CASSPRGQVTGELFF. The CDR3 bases are TGTGCCAGCAGCCCCAGGGGGCAGGTCACCGGGGAGCTGTTTTTT.

The CDR3 protein is CASSQNGGNTGELFF. The CDR3 nucleotides read TGTGCCAGCAGCCAAAATGGAGGGAACACCGGGGAGCTGTTTTTT. V and J are TRBV3-1 (or the pseudogene TRBV3-2) and TRBJ2-2, with D tentatively TRBD2 (5 bases). Trimming took off 2 bases at V and 1 base at J, with 8 bases between the two ends. The CDR3 is 15 amino acids. The germline V gene has CDR1 LGHDT and CDR2 YNNKEL (reference sequence).

This clone was seen only once. This chain uses TRBV6-6 with TRBJ2-5, with TRBD2 matching over 8 bases. Per germline, CDR1 MNHNY and CDR2 SVGAGI (reference sequence). The junction had 8 bases not matched to a gene; V was cut back by 4 bases and J by 4 bases. The CDR3 runs to 15 residues. CDR3 residues: CASSSPTGGGETQYF. The CDR3 region has the DNA TGTGCCAGCAGTTCCCCGACGGGGGGGGGAGAGACCCAGTACTTC.